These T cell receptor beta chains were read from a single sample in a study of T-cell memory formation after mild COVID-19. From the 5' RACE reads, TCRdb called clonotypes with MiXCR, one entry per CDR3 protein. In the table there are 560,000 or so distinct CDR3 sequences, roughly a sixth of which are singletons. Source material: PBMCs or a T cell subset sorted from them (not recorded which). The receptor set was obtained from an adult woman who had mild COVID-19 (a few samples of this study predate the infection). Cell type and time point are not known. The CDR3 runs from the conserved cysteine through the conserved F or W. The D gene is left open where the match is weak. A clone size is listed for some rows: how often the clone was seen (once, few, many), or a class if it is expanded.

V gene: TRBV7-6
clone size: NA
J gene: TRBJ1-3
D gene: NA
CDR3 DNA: TGTGCCAGCAGCTTAGATCTGAACTCTGGAAACACCATATATTTT
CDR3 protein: CASSLDLNSGNTIYF

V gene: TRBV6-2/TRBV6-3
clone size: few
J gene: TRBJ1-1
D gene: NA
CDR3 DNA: TGTGCCAGCAGTTTTCTTGGGATATACCAAGCTTTCTTT
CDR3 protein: CASSFLGIYQAFF

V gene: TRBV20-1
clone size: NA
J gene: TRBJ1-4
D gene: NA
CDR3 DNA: TGCAGTGCTACGGAGGGGGATGAAAAACTGTTTTTT
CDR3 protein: CSATEGDEKLFF

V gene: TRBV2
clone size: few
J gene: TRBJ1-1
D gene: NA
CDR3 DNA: TGTGCCAGCAGTGAAATAATAAGGACGGGCGACACTGAAGCTTTCTTT
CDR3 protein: CASSEIIRTGDTEAFF

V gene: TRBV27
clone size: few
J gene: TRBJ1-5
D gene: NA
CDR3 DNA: TGTGCCAGCTGGGACACCCTATATCAGGCCCAGCATTTT
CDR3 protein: CASWDTLYQAQHF

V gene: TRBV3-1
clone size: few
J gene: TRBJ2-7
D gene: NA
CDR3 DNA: TGTGCCAGCAGCCAAGGGGGAGGGGACAGCACATTCCGGCGGGAGCAGTACTTC
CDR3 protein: CASSQGGGDSTFRREQYF

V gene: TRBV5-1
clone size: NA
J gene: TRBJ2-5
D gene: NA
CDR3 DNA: TGCGCCAGCAGCTTGGAGCCCCTCGGCACGGAGACCCAGTACTTC
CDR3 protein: CASSLEPLGTETQYF

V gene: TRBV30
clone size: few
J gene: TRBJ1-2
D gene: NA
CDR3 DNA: TGTGCCTGGAGTGTAGGAGGCGCGAGCTACACCTTC
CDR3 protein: CAWSVGGASYTF

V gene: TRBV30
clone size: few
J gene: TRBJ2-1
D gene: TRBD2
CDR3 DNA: TGTGCCTGGAGTGGGGCACTAGCGGGAGATGAGCAGTTCTTC
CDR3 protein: CAWSGALAGDEQFF

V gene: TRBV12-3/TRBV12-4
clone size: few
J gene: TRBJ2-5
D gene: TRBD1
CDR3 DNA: TGTGCCAGCAGCTCCGAACAGGGGTGGGAGACCCAGTACTTC
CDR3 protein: CASSSEQGWETQYF

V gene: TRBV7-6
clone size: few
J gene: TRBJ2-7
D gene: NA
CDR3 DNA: TGTGCCAGCAGCTTTGGGCCGGAGGACCCCACGGGGGAGCAGTACTTC
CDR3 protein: CASSFGPEDPTGEQYF

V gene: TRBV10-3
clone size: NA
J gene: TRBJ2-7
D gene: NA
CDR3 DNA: TGTGCCATCAGTGAGTCGGCCCTTTACGAGCAGTACTTC
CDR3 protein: CAISESALYEQYF

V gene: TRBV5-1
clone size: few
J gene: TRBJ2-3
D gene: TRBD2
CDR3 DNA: TGCGCCAGCAGCTATGAAGGCGGGAGGGCCGGAGATACGCAGTATTTT
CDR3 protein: CASSYEGGRAGDTQYF

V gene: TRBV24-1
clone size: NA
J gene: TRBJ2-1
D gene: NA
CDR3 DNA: TGTGCCACCAGTTCTGTAGGGACGGAGAACAATGAGCAGTTCTTC
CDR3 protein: CATSSVGTENNEQFF

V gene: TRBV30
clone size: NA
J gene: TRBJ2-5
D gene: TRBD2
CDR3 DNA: TGTGCCTGGAGTAGAGGACTAGCGGGGGCTAAAGAGACCCAGTACTTC
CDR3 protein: CAWSRGLAGAKETQYF

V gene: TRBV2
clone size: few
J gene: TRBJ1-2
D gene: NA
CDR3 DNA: TGTGCCAGCAGTGGACGGATCTTTGAAGGCTACACCTTC
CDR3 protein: CASSGRIFEGYTF

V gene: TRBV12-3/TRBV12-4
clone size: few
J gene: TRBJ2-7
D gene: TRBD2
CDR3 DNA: TGTGCCAGCAGTTGGGGGTCGGGACTAGGCTACGAGCAGTACTTC
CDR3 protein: CASSWGSGLGYEQYF

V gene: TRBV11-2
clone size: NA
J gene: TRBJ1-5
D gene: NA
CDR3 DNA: TGTGCCAGCAGCCGTACAGGGAGAGGGCCCCAGCATTTT
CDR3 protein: CASSRTGRGPQHF

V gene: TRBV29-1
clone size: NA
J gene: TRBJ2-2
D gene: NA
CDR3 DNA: TGCAGCGTTGAAAAGACCGGGACCGGGGAGCTGTTTTTT
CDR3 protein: CSVEKTGTGELFF

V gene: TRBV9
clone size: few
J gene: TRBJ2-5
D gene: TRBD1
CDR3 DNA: TGTGCCAGCAGCGCCGAAATTACCGGGACAGGGCTTAAGGAGACCCAGTACTTC
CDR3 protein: CASSAEITGTGLKETQYF

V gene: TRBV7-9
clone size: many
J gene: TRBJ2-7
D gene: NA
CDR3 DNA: TGTGCCAGCAGCAACCAATTAGTGCAGTACTTC
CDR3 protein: CASSNQLVQYF

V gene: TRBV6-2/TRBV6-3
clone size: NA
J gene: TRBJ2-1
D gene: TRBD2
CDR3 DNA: TGTGCCAGCAACGGAGCGGGGTCCTCCTACAATGAGCAGTTCTTC
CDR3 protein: CASNGAGSSYNEQFF

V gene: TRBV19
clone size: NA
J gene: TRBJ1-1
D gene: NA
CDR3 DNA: TGTGCCAGTAGTAGAGGGCGCACTGAAGCTTTCTTT
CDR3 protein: CASSRGRTEAFF